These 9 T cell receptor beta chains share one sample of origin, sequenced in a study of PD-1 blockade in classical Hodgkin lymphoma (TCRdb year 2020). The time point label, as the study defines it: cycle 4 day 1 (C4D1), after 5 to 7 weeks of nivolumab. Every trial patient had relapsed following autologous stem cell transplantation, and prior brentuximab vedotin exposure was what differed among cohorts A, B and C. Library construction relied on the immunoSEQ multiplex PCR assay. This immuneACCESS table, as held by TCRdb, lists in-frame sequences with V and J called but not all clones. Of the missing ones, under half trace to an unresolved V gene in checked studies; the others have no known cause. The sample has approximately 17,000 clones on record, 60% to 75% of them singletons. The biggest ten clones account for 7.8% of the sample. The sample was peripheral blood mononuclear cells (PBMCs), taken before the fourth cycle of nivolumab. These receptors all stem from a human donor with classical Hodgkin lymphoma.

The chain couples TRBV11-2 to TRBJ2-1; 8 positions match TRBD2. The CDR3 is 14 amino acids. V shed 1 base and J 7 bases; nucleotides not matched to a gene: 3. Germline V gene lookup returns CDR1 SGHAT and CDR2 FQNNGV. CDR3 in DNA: TGTGCCAGCAGCTTAGCCAGCGGGAGAAATGAGCAGTTCTTC. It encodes CASSLASGRNEQFF.

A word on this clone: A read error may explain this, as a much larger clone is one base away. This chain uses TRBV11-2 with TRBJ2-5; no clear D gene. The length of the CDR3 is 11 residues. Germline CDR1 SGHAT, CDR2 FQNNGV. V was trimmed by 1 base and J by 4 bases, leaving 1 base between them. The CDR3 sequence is CASSLGETQYF. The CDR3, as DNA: TGTGCCAGCAGCTTAGGAGAGACCCAGTACTTC.

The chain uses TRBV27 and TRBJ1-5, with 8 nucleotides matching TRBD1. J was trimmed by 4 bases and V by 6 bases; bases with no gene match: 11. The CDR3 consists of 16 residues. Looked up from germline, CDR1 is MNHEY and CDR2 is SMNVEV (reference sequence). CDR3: CASRREGQGGNQPQHF. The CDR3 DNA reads TGTGCCAGCAGGAGGGAAGGACAGGGAGGGAATCAGCCCCAGCATTTT.

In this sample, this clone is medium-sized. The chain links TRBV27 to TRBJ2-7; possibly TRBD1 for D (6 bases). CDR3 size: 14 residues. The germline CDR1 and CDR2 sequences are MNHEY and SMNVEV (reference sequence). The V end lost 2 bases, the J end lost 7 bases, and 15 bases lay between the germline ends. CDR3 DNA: TGTGCCAGCAGTTTACAGGGTCCTAGGGGGGAGCAGTACTTC. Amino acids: CASSLQGPRGEQYF.

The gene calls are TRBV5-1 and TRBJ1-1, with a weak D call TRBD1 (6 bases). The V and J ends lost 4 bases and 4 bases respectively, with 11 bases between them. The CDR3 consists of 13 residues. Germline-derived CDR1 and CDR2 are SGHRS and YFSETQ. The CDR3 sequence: CASSPPDSTEAFF. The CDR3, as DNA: TGCGCCAGCAGCCCACCGGACAGCACTGAAGCTTTCTTT.

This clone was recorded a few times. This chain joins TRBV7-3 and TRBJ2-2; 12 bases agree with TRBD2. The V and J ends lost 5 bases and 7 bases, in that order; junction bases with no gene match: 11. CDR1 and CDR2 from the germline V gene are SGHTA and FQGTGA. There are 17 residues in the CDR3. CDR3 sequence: CASSPGLAGLSGGELFF. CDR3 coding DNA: TGTGCCAGCAGCCCGGGACTAGCGGGTCTATCTGGCGGGGAGCTGTTTTTT. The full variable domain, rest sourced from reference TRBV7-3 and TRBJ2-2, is GAGVSQTPSNKVTEKGKYVELRCDPISGHTALYWYRQSLGQGPEFLIYFQGTGAADDSGLPNDRFFAVRPEGSVSTLKIQRTERGDSAVYLCASSPGLAGLSGGELFFGEGSRLTVL.

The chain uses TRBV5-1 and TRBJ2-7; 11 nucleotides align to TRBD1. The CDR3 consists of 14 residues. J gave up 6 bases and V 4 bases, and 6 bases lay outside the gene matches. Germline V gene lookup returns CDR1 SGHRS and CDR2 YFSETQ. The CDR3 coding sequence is TGCGCCAGCAGCGACGGACAGGGGGCAGGCGAGCAGTACTTC. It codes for CASSDGQGAGEQYF.

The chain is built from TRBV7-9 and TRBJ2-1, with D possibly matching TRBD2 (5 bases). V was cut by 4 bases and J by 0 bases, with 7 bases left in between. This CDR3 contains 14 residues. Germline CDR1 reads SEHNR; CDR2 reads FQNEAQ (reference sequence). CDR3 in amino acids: CASSWELSYNEQFF. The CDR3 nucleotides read TGTGCCAGCAGCTGGGAGCTCTCCTACAATGAGCAGTTCTTC.

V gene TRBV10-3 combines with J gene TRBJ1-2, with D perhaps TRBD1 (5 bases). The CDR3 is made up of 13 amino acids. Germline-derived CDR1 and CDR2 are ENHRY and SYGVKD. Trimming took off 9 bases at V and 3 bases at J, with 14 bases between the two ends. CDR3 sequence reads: CAIAGSVDYGYTF. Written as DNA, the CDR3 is TGTGCCATAGCAGGGTCAGTCGACTATGGCTACACCTTC.